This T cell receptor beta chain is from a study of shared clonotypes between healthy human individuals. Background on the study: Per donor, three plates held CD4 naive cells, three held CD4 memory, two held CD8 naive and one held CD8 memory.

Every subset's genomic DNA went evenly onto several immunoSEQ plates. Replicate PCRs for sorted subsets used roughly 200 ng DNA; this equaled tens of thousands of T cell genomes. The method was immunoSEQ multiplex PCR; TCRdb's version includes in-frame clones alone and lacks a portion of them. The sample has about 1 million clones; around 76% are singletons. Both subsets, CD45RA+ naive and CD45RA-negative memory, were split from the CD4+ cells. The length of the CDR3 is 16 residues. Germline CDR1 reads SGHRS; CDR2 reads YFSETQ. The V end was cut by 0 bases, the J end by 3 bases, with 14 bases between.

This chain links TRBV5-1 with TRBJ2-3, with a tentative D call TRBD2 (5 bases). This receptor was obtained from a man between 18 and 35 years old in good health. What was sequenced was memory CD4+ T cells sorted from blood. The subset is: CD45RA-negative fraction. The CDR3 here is CASSLVVGEGTDTQYF. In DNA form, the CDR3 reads TGCGCCAGCAGCTTGGTGGTGGGAGAAGGGACAGATACGCAGTATTTT.